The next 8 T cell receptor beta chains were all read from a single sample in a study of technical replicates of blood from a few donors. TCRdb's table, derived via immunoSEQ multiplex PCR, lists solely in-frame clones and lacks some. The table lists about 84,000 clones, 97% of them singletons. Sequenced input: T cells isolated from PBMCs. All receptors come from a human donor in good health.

CDR3 nucleotide sequence: TGTGCCAGCAGTCCATCCCGCGGCGGGAGATACGAGCAGTACTTC. Translating gives CASSPSRGGRYEQYF. The V and J genes are TRBV27 and TRBJ2-7; 7 positions agree with TRBD2. Germline assignment: CDR1 MNHEY and CDR2 SMNVEV (reference sequence). This CDR3 region has 15 residues. V dropped 5 bases and J dropped 4; count of bases not matched to a gene: 11.

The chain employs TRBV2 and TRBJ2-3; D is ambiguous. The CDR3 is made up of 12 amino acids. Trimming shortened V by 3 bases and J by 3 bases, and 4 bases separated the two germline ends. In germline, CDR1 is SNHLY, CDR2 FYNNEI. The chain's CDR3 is CASSELTDTQYF. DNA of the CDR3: TGTGCCAGCAGTGAGCTAACAGATACGCAGTATTTT.

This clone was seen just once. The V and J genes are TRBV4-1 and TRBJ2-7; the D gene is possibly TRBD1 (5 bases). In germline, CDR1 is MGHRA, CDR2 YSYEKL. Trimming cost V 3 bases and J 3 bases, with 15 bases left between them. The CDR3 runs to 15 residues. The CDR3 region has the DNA TGCGCCAGCAGCCAGTCGACAGCAACGATCTACGAGCAGTACTTC. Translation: CASSQSTATIYEQYF.

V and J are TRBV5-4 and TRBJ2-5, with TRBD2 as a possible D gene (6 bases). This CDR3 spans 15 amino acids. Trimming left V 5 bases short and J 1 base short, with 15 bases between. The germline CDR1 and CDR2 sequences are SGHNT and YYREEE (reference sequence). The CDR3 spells CASSPYGEAQETQYF. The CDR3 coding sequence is TGTGCCAGCAGTCCGTACGGGGAGGCCCAAGAGACCCAGTACTTC. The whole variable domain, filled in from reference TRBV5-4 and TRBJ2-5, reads ETGVTQSPTHLIKTRGQQVTLRCSSQSGHNTVSWYQQALGQGPQFIFQYYREEENGRGNFPPRFSGLQFPNYSSELNVNALELDDSALYLCASSPYGEAQETQYFGPGTRLLVL.

This CDR3 is CASSVLKTACPGQNTGELFF. CDR3 DNA: TGTGCCAGCAGCGTACTAAAGACCGCCTGTCCGGGACAGAACACCGGGGAGCTGTTTTTT. The chain has TRBV21-1 and TRBJ2-2; TRBD1 is the table's D call and was not checked against the DNA. TRBV21-1 is a pseudogene locus. The length of the CDR3 is 20 residues.

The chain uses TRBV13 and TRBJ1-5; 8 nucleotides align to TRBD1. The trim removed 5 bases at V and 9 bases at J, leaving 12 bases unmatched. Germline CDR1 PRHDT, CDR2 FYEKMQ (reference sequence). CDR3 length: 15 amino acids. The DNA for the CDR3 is TGTGCCAGCAGCCGAACCGGGACAGGTCAAAGGCCCCAGCATTTT. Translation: CASSRTGTGQRPQHF. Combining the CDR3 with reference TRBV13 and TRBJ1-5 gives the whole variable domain AAGVIQSPRHLIKEKRETATLKCYPIPRHDTVYWYQQGPGQDPQFLISFYEKMQSDKGSIPDRFSAQQFSDYHSELNMSSLELGDSALYFCASSRTGTGQRPQHFGDGTRLSIL.

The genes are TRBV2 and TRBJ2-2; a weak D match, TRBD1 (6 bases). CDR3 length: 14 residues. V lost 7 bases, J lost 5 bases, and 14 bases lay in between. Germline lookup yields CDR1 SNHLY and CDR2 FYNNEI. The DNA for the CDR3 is TGTGCCAGCACCCCGGCAGGGGCGACCGGGGAGCTGTTTTTT. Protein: CASTPAGATGELFF.

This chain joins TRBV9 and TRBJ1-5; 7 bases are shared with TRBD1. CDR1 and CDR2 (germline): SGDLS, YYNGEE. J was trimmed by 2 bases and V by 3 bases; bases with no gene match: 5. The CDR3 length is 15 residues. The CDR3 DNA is TGTGCCAGCAGCGACTCCGGGACAGGCAATCAGCCCCAGCATTTT. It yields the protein CASSDSGTGNQPQHF.